This TCR beta chain emerged from a study of T cell clonotyping in hematopoietic cell transplantation. Study background: Recipients' pretransplant samples followed cytoreduction. Study results and limitations: Broader posttransplant TCR repertoire diversity was predicted by graft donor and pretransplant recipient Inverse Simpson Index values. After transplant, recipient diversity fell while pathologically expanded clonotypes grew through day 180.

The length of the CDR3 is 13 residues. Germline V gene data show CDR1 as SGDLS and CDR2 as YYNGEE. V was pared by 4 bases and J by 5 bases, with 4 bases of the junction left unmatched. TCRdb's copy holds only in-frame clones and misses some; the assay was immunoSEQ multiplex PCR. The sample lists tens of thousands of clones, 85% seen once, with approximately 3% in the top ten. This clone was seen only a few times. Its antigen is not identified. Time point defined: recipient sample about 28 days before transplant, after cytoreduction. Recipients were bled about 28 days pretransplant and at posttransplant days 30, 100, 180.

This TCR came from a man in his sixties with acute myeloid leukemia. Some clones in this sample may be carry-over from other donors' samples. V usage is TRBV9 and J usage is TRBJ1-1; 8 bases agree with TRBD1. Material: peripheral blood mononuclear cells, obtained before stem cell transplant. CDR3 bases: TGTGCCAGCAGCCAGGGGGCTCAAACTGAAGCTTTCTTT. As protein: CASSQGAQTEAFF.